The clone carrying this TCR beta chain has a handful of counts. This specimen comes from a study of early T cells in non-severe SARS-CoV-2 infection. Per germline, CDR1 DFQATT and CDR2 SNEGSKA (reference sequence). The CDR3 is 18 residues long. Trimming shortened V by 0 bases and J by 8 bases, and 25 bases separated the two germline ends. One entry per CDR3 protein results from TCRdb running MiXCR on the 5' RACE reads. The sample consists of about 71,000 distinct CDR3 sequences, roughly 13% of them appearing once. The V call is TRBV20-1, the J call TRBJ1-4, with D possibly TRBD1 on 5 matching bases. The sequenced sample was whole blood. This clonotype was sampled from an adult who was a healthcare worker with PCR-confirmed SARS-CoV-2 infection or an uninfected control (not recorded which). The CDR3 here is CSARDSGPIGGKKEKLFF. CDR3 bases: TGCAGTGCTAGAGATTCAGGACCGATCGGGGGGAAAAAAGAAAAACTGTTTTTT.